The clone carrying this T cell receptor (beta chain) was detected many times. Its cognate antigen is unknown. One end of the junction varies from germline; a read error may be responsible. TCRdb independently ran MiXCR on the 5' RACE reads; one entry per CDR3 protein. The table includes 430,000 or so distinct CDR3 sequences, roughly 25% detected once. Germline V gene data show CDR1 as SEHNR and CDR2 as FQNEAQ (reference sequence). The CDR3 has 15 residues. The sample comes from a study of T-cell memory formation after mild COVID-19. Points from the study as a whole: Pre-infection memory already had some responding clones, implying cross-reactive memory joined.

The sequence came from an adult woman who had mild COVID-19 (a few samples of this study predate the infection). Cell type and time point are not known. The rearrangement uses TRBV7-9 and TRBJ2-1, with 7 nucleotides matching TRBD2. The specimen sequenced was PBMCs or a T cell subset sorted from them (not recorded which). CDR3 nucleotides: TGCGCCAGCAGCTTGGGGGGGGGCTCCTACAATGAGCAGTTCTTC. It codes for CASSLGGGSYNEQFF.